This TCR beta chain was recovered during a study of T cells expressing NK-cell markers. In the study overall: Eight donors were sequenced, of whom seven were HCMV-seropositive, while the remaining one was HCMV-seronegative.

TCRdb re-called the 5' RACE reads; one entry per CDR3 protein, DNA not given. The table gives 400,000 to 500,000 distinct CDR3 sequences; the top ten clones make up approximately 7% of it. The germline CDR1 and CDR2 sequences are SGHVS and FNYEAQ. The CDR3 has 15 residues. Sequencing used blood T cells: a sorted CD56 or NKG2C T cell subset, CD4+ or CD8+ T cells, or bulk PBMC T cells (not recorded which). The receptor's source is a woman aged 18 to 75 in good health. This rearrangement joins TRBV7-6 to TRBJ2-2; TCRdb calls TRBD1, which cannot be checked without DNA. The CDR3 is CASSLAAGWSGELFF.